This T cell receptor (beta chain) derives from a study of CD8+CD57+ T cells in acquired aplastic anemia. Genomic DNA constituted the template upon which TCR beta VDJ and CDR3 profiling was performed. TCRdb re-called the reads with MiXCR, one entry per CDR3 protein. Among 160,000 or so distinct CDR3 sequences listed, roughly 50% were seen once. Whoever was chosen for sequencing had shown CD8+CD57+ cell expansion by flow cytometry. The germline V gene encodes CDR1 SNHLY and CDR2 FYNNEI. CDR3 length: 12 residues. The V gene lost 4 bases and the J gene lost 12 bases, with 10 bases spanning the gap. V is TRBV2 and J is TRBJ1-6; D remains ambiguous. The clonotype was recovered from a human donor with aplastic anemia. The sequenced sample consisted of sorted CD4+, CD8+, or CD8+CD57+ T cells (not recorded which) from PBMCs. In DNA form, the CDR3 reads TGTGCCAGCAGTGGGGCTGATCTACCCCTCCACTTT. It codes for CASSGADLPLHF.